The 26 T cell receptor beta chains listed next were all sequenced from one sample in a study of T cells after yellow fever vaccination. TCRdb reprocessed the 5' RACE reads with MiXCR, giving one entry per CDR3 protein. The sample shows a few hundred thousand distinct CDR3 sequences, over 8% of them seen only once. The source was PBMCs, collected on the day of the first yellow fever vaccination. The origin of the receptors is a man between 18 and 35 years old who received the YFV17D yellow fever vaccine.

In this sample, this clonotype turned up a few times. The V and J genes are TRBV5-6 and TRBJ1-1, with TRBD1 matching over 11 bases. The junction had 6 bases not matched to a gene; V was cut back by 0 bases and J by 5 bases. The CDR3 covers 16 residues. Germline CDR1 and CDR2: SGHDT and YYEEEE. CDR3 amino acids: CASSLGGTGGRTEAFF. The CDR3 bases are TGTGCCAGCAGCTTGGGGGGGACAGGGGGAAGAACTGAAGCTTTCTTT.

This clonotype was seen a handful of times. The V call is TRBV5-1, the J call TRBJ2-1; TRBD2 matches 7 bases. The germline CDR1 and CDR2 sequences are SGHRS and YFSETQ. The CDR3 contains 16 residues. The trim removed 4 bases at V and 4 bases at J, leaving 11 bases unmatched. The CDR3 is CASSALSGAGYNEQFF. The CDR3 coding sequence is TGCGCCAGCAGCGCCCTGAGCGGGGCGGGGTACAATGAGCAGTTCTTC.

This chain links TRBV6-6 with TRBJ1-2; the D is unclear. Trimming cost V 2 bases and J 1 base, with 5 bases left between them. The CDR3 is 13 amino acids. The germline V gene encodes CDR1 MNHNY and CDR2 SVGAGI (reference sequence). CDR3 in amino acids: CASSYHGNYGYTF. The CDR3 coding sequence is TGTGCCAGCAGTTACCACGGTAACTATGGCTACACCTTC.

This chain joins TRBV5-4 and TRBJ1-1; tentative D call: TRBD1 (6 bases). The V gene lost 0 bases and the J gene lost 1 base, with 10 bases spanning the gap. CDR3 length equals 15 residues. Germline loops: CDR1 SGHNT, CDR2 YYREEE (reference sequence). DNA of the CDR3: TGTGCCAGCAGCTTGGCCGTGGACAGGAACACTGAAGCTTTCTTT. Protein sequence: CASSLAVDRNTEAFF.

The V and J genes are TRBV4-2 and TRBJ2-1; 10 bases line up with TRBD2. The V gene's germline CDR1 is LGHNA and CDR2 YNFKEQ. This CDR3 contains 17 residues. The trim removed 2 bases at V and 4 bases at J, leaving 8 bases unmatched. CDR3: CASSQNLPSGGYNEQFF. CDR3 bases: TGTGCCAGCAGCCAAAACTTACCTAGCGGGGGATACAATGAGCAGTTCTTC.

This chain links TRBV27 with TRBJ2-3, with TRBD1 matching over 9 bases. The V and J ends lost 8 bases and 9 bases, in that order; junction bases with no gene match: 12. The CDR3 loop spans 14 amino acids. Germline V CDR1 and CDR2: MNHEY, SMNVEV (reference sequence). The CDR3 sequence is CASAPYRDRVTQYF. The CDR3 region has the DNA TGTGCCAGCGCACCCTACCGGGACAGGGTGACGCAGTATTTT.

This clonotype occurred a few times. The chain uses TRBV7-8 and TRBJ2-2; perhaps TRBD1 as D (6 bases). The germline CDR1 and CDR2 sequences are SGHVS and FQNEAQ. The CDR3 loop spans 17 amino acids. V was cut by 1 base and J by 0 bases, with 12 bases left in between. CDR3 DNA: TGTGCCAGCAGCTTAGAGGTGGACAGAGCGAACACCGGGGAGCTGTTTTTT. This sequence encodes CASSLEVDRANTGELFF.

The CDR3, as DNA: TGTGCCAGCAGGGACGACCGCTCGGGTCGTACTGAAGCTTTCTTT. Amino acid sequence: CASRDDRSGRTEAFF. This chain uses TRBV7-9 with TRBJ1-1; no definite D call. Germline CDR1 and CDR2: SEHNR and FQNEAQ (reference sequence). The CDR3 runs 15 residues. The V gene lost 6 bases and the J gene lost 5 bases, with 19 bases spanning the gap. Based on the CDR3 plus reference TRBV7-9 and TRBJ1-1, the full variable domain is DTGVSQNPRHKITKRGQNVTFRCDPISEHNRLYWYRQTLGQGPEFLTYFQNEAQLEKSRLLSDRFSAERPKGSFSTLEIQRTEQGDSAMYLCASRDDRSGRTEAFFGQGTRLTVV.

This clonotype was detected a few times. The chain is built from TRBV9 and TRBJ2-5; no clear D. The CDR3 spans 13 residues. Germline CDR1 reads SGDLS; CDR2 reads YYNGEE. Deletions cut 1 base from V and 5 bases from J, with 9 bases between. For the CDR3, the DNA is TGTGCCAGCAGCGTAAGTTCTTGGGAGACCCAGTACTTC. Its translation: CASSVSSWETQYF.

V is TRBV30 and J is TRBJ2-1, with 12 nucleotides matching TRBD2. The V gene end was trimmed by 4 bases and the J gene end by 7 bases; junction bases not matched to a gene: 5. Germline values: CDR1 GTSNPN, CDR2 SVGIG (reference sequence). The length of the CDR3 is 14 residues. The CDR3 protein is CAWTSGGASNEQFF. CDR3 sequence (DNA): TGTGCCTGGACTAGCGGGGGGGCGTCAAATGAGCAGTTCTTC.

In its sample, this clonotype was seen a few times. The V call is TRBV6-5, the J call TRBJ1-2; no clear D gene. Germline lookup yields CDR1 MNHEY and CDR2 SVGAGI. CDR3 size: 15 residues. V was clipped by 2 bases and J by 0 bases, with 10 bases between them. The CDR3 reads CASSYRSLANYGYTF. The CDR3 coding sequence is TGTGCCAGCAGTTACCGGTCATTAGCTAACTATGGCTACACCTTC.

This clonotype appeared a few times. The chain couples TRBV28 to TRBJ2-3; maybe TRBD1 (5 bases). Trimming removed 10 bases at V and 5 bases at J, with 13 bases between. CDR1 and CDR2 from the germline V gene are MDHEN and SYDVKM. This CDR3 is built from 12 residues. This chain's CDR3 is CATQLGVDTQYF. DNA of the CDR3: TGTGCCACCCAGTTAGGGGTAGATACGCAGTATTTT.

The rearrangement uses TRBV7-2 and TRBJ1-4, with D unresolved. Trimming removed 2 bases at V and 7 bases at J, with 5 bases between. This CDR3 is 12 amino acids long. The germline V gene encodes CDR1 SGHTA and CDR2 FQGNSA. In DNA form, the CDR3 reads TGTGCCAGCAGCTTACCTGCTGAAAAACTGTTTTTT. This encodes CASSLPAEKLFF.

In this sample, this clonotype turned up a few times. This chain links TRBV21-1 with TRBJ1-1; the listed D gene, TRBD1, was not tested against the DNA. TRBV21-1 has pseudogene status. The length of the CDR3 is 15 residues. This CDR3 is CASSTATGGSTEAFF. In DNA form, the CDR3 reads TGTGCCAGCAGCACCGCGACAGGGGGAAGTACTGAAGCTTTCTTT.

The rearrangement joins TRBV9 to TRBJ1-1; TRBD1 is a possible D gene (6 bases). Trimming left V 1 base short and J 6 bases short, with 19 bases between. This CDR3 is built from 16 residues. Germline-derived CDR1 and CDR2 are SGDLS and YYNGEE. For the CDR3, the DNA is TGTGCCAGCAGCGTAAACCCAGGGGAAGGGCAACCTGAAGCTTTCTTT. As protein: CASSVNPGEGQPEAFF.

This clonotype was observed at least ten times. CDR3 sequence (DNA): TGCGCCAGCAGCCAAGATCGGACAGGGTATTATTCACCCCTCCACTTT. Translation: CASSQDRTGYYSPLHF. The gene calls are TRBV4-3 and TRBJ1-6; TRBD1 aligns across 8 bases. The CDR3 is made up of 16 amino acids. V shed 0 bases and J 8 bases; nucleotides not matched to a gene: 6. Germline V CDR1 and CDR2: LGHNA, YSLEER.

The table lists this clonotype with a few counts. The rearrangement joins TRBV29-1 to TRBJ2-5, with D possibly TRBD1 on 8 matching bases. Trimming pared 6 bases from V and 5 bases from J, leaving 13 bases between. CDR3 length: 12 residues. Germline values: CDR1 SQVTM, CDR2 ANQGSEA. The DNA for the CDR3 is TGCAGCGTCAACAGGGGGGGGGAGACCCAGTACTTC. Translated: CSVNRGGETQYF.

The gene calls are TRBV7-3 and TRBJ2-3; 9 positions agree with TRBD1. Germline values: CDR1 SGHTA, CDR2 FQGTGA. J lost 0 bases, V lost 1 base, and 8 bases had no gene match. This CDR3 spans 18 amino acids. Here the CDR3 reads CASSLSPPGQGSTDTQYF. CDR3 sequence (DNA): TGTGCCAGCAGCTTAAGCCCGCCGGGACAGGGTAGCACAGATACGCAGTATTTT. Drawing the rest from reference TRBV7-3 and TRBJ2-3, the complete variable domain is GAGVSQTPSNKVTEKGKYVELRCDPISGHTALYWYRQSLGQGPEFLIYFQGTGAADDSGLPNDRFFAVRPEGSVSTLKIQRTERGDSAVYLCASSLSPPGQGSTDTQYFGPGTRLTVL.

This clonotype occurred many times. V gene TRBV2 combines with J gene TRBJ2-1; 8 positions match TRBD2. V was clipped by 10 bases and J by 4 bases; unmatched bases: 9. Germline lookup yields CDR1 SNHLY and CDR2 FYNNEI. CDR3 length: 14 residues. The CDR3 bases are TGTGCCACTAGCTCGCGGGGGGCATACAATGAGCAGTTCTTC. It encodes CATSSRGAYNEQFF. The full variable domain, its missing parts supplied by reference TRBV2 and TRBJ2-1, is EPEVTQTPSHQVTQMGQEVILRCVPISNHLYFYWYRQILGQKVEFLVSFYNNEISEKSEIFDDQFSVERPDGSNFTLKIRSTKLEDSAMYFCATSSRGAYNEQFFGPGTRLTVL.

In its sample, this clonotype was seen many times. This CDR3 is CSVGGGTYEQYF. The DNA of the CDR3 is TGCAGTGTCGGAGGCGGAACCTACGAGCAGTACTTC. J is TRBJ2-7 and V is TRBV20-1; possible D gene TRBD2, 5 bases. From germline, CDR1 is DFQATT and CDR2 SNEGSKA (reference sequence). The V gene lost 7 bases and the J gene lost 2 bases, with 12 bases spanning the gap. This CDR3 has 12 residues.

This clonotype was seen a few times. The chain recombines TRBV7-2 with TRBJ1-2; possible D gene TRBD1, 5 bases. This CDR3 region has 15 residues. Trimming cost V 1 base and J 2 bases, with 11 bases left between them. The germline V gene has CDR1 SGHTA and CDR2 FQGNSA. CDR3 DNA sequence: TGTGCCAGCAGCTTAGGGCAGGGAGGAAACTATGGCTACACCTTC. Its protein is CASSLGQGGNYGYTF.

Only a few counts were recorded for this clonotype. The V and J genes are TRBV12-3 or TRBV12-4 and TRBJ1-2, with D possibly being TRBD1 (6 bases). V was trimmed by 3 bases and J by 0 bases, leaving 11 bases between them. This CDR3 region has 15 residues. The CDR3 sequence: CASSLGDKTNYGYTF. The CDR3 DNA follows: TGTGCCAGCAGTTTGGGGGACAAAACTAACTATGGCTACACCTTC.

V usage is TRBV4-3 and J usage is TRBJ1-4; no clear D. The CDR3 contains 16 residues. Germline V gene sequence: CDR1 LGHNA, CDR2 YSLEER. Trimming removed 4 bases from V and 2 bases from J, with 14 bases in between. For the CDR3, the DNA is TGCGCCAGCAGCCTCCTTAAGGGCCACACTAATGAAAAACTGTTTTTT. The encoded protein is CASSLLKGHTNEKLFF.

The rearrangement joins TRBV5-5 to TRBJ2-5; the D is unclear. V lost 3 bases and J lost 9, with 9 bases in between. The CDR3 is 11 residues long. CDR1 is SGHKS and CDR2 is YYEKEE in the germline V gene (reference sequence). DNA for the CDR3: TGTGCCAGCAGCTCCTCATCTTCCCAGTACTTC. Protein: CASSSSSSQYF.

J is TRBJ1-3 and V is TRBV12-3 or TRBV12-4, with unresolved D. V was shortened by 6 bases and J by 2 bases, with 11 bases between the two germline ends. The CDR3 covers 14 residues. The CDR3 nucleotides are TGTGCCAGCAGCGCAACATCAGCTGGAAACACCATATATTTT. It encodes CASSATSAGNTIYF.

This clonotype has only a few counts. The gene calls are TRBV12-3 or TRBV12-4 and TRBJ1-2; 8 bases fit TRBD1. The CDR3 contains 14 residues. Trimming took 5 bases from V and 4 from J; bases not matched to a gene: 6. The CDR3 reads CASSKTGALYGYTF. The CDR3 DNA sequence: TGTGCCAGCAGTAAGACAGGGGCCCTCTATGGCTACACCTTC.